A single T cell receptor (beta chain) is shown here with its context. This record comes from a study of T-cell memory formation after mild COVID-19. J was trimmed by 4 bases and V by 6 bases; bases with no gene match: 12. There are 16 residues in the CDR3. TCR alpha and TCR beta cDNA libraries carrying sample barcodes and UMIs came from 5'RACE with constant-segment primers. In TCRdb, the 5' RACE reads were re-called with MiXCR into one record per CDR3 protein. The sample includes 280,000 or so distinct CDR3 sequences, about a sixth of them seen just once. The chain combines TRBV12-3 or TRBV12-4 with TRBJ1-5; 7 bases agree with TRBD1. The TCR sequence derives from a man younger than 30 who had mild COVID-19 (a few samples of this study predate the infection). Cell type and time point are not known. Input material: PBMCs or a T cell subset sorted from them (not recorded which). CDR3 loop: CASSHSGRGTNQPQHF. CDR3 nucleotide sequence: TGTGCCAGCAGCCATAGCGGCAGGGGGACGAATCAGCCCCAGCATTTT.